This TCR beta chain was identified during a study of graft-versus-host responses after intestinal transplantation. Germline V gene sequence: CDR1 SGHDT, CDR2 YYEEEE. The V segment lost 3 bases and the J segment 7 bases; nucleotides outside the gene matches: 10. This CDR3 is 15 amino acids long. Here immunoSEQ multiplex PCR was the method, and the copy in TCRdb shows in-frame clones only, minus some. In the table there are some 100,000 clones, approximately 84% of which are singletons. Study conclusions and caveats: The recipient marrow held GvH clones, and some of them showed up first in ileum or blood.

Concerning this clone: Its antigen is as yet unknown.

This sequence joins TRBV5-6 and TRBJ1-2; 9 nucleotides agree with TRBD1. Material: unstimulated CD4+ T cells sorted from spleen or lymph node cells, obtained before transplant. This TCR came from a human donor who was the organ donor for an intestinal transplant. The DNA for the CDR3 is TGTGCCAGCAGCTCTCCCGGGACAGGGTTTGGTGGCTACACCTTC. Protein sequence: CASSSPGTGFGGYTF.